What follows describes a single TCR beta chain. The data derive from a study of blood T cell repertoires in COVID-19. On the study more broadly: The study drew acute and convalescent COVID-19 samples from the United States, Italy and Spain. The analysed material was cDNA or gDNA that came from T cells, B-cell-depleted T cells, or PBMCs.

The CDR3 totals 13 residues. In the original processing: Nucleated cell number was recorded as an estimate derived from reference gene primer amplification. The protocol was immunoSEQ multiplex PCR, while the TCRdb copy is restricted to in-frame clones and leaves out a portion. The V and J calls and the clone size are those of that table, but D and trimming were determined from the DNA. Among about 310,000 clones listed, roughly 86% were seen once. The sample consisted of peripheral blood. The TCR comes from a woman in her fifties or sixties who had recovered from COVID-19. The chain carries TRBV21-1 and TRBJ2-7; the table calls TRBD1, which could not be checked here. TRBV21-1 is annotated as a pseudogene. In DNA form, the CDR3 reads TGTGCCAGCAGCCAAAAGGGGAATTACGAGCAGTACTTC. Translation: CASSQKGNYEQYF.